This T cell receptor beta chain was sequenced during a study of cytomegalovirus exposure and HLA in healthy donors. PCR employed 60 Vbeta and 13 Jbeta primers. Repertoires were generated with immunoSEQ multiplex PCR, while TCRdb's copy carries only in-frame clones and drops some. The data show about 120,000 clones, over 75% seen once. Turning to this clone: Antigen unknown.

The CDR3 contains 16 residues. V was clipped by 0 bases and J by 1 base, with 9 bases between them. The V gene's germline CDR1 is SGHDN and CDR2 FVKESK. Study results and limitations: It has been reported that TCR beta sequences accurately predicted the HLA-A and HLA-B alleles of most subjects.

This clonotype was sampled from a man in his late teens or twenties in good health and CMV-seropositive. J is TRBJ2-2 and V is TRBV14, with a tentative D call TRBD1 (6 bases). The sample comprised PBMCs. The CDR3 coding sequence is TGTGCCAGCAGCCAAGAACAGGGCCTGAACACCGGGGAGCTGTTTTTT. It encodes CASSQEQGLNTGELFF.